This T cell receptor (beta chain) was captured in a study of cytomegalovirus exposure and HLA in healthy donors. General study findings and limits: Rates of TCR association differed by HLA locus in a later analysis, with DRB1 highest and HLA-C lowest. Productive status was seen about 90% or about 30% of the time for most TCR beta V segments in an earlier analysis.

CDR1 and CDR2 (germline): MDHEN, SYDVKM. CDR3 length: 14 amino acids. Deletions cut 5 bases from V and 2 bases from J, with 13 bases between. Both 60 Vbeta primers and 13 Jbeta primers went into the PCR. TCRdb's copy holds only in-frame clones and misses some; the assay was immunoSEQ multiplex PCR. Of 150,000 to 200,000 clones listed, 70% to 90% are singletons. Concerning this clone: The antigen is not known.

The clonotype was recovered from a woman between 25 and 40 years old in good health and CMV-seronegative. The sequencing sample was made of PBMCs. The genes are TRBV28 and TRBJ2-7; no clear D. CDR3 sequence: CASSPAGLAYEQYF. CDR3 nucleotides: TGTGCCAGCAGTCCCGCCGGTCTAGCCTACGAGCAGTACTTC.